This TCR beta chain came from a study of cytomegalovirus exposure and HLA in healthy donors. Findings and limits, study-wide: Some segments of the V type, notably TRBV6-2 and TRBV6-3, were excluded as indistinguishable.

The PCR contained 60 Vbeta and 13 Jbeta primers. Assay used: immunoSEQ multiplex PCR; TCRdb lists only in-frame clones, some missing. The sample includes over 200,000 clones, 85% of them seen just once. No CMV serostatus entry exists for this donor. In the case of this clone: Its specificity is unknown.

V dropped 1 base and J dropped 0 bases, with 15 bases sitting between them. This CDR3 region has 17 residues. The germline V gene encodes CDR1 SEHNR and CDR2 FQNEAQ (reference sequence). The genes are TRBV7-9 and TRBJ1-1; a possible D gene is TRBD1 (5 bases). The source of this sequence is a human donor in good health. Specimen: PBMCs. The CDR3 spells CASSLGGAGLMNTEAFF. The CDR3 DNA reads as TGTGCCAGCAGCTTAGGCGGGGCAGGGCTAATGAACACTGAAGCTTTCTTT.